This is a list of T cell receptor beta chains from one sample in a study of monozygotic twins with cystic fibrosis. The assay was immunoSEQ multiplex PCR, and TCRdb's table has in-frame clones only and misses some. The sample holds more than 30,000 clones, approximately 96% seen once. The sequencing sample was made of blood. The receptors stem from a girl aged 2 to 10 with cystic fibrosis. The CDR3 runs from the conserved cysteine through the conserved F or W. D genes are given only for firm matches. Clone size is stated in some rows and not others, as once, few, many or a class when expanded.

clone_size j_call d_call v_call cdr3_aa cdr3_nt
. TRBJ1-2 . TRBV7-9 CASSLQEPRYTF TGTGCCAGCAGCTTACAAGAACCCCGCTACACCTTC
. TRBJ2-5 . TRBV19 CASSISGAEETQYF TGTGCCAGTAGTATCTCAGGGGCGGAAGAGACCCAGTACTTC
. TRBJ1-4 . TRBV30 CAWSVLSYEKLFF TGTGCCTGGAGTGTACTAAGTTATGAAAAACTGTTTTTT
once TRBJ2-3 . TRBV5-8 CASSFYARTTDTQYF TGTGCCAGCAGCTTTTATGCCAGGACCACAGATACGCAGTATTTT
. TRBJ2-3 . TRBV20-1 CSAGDTDTQYF TGCAGTGCCGGAGACACAGATACGCAGTATTTT
. TRBJ1-5 . TRBV21-1 CASRELAGTGKNQPQHF TGTGCCAGCAGGGAATTGGCCGGGACGGGGAAAAATCAGCCCCAGCATTTT
. TRBJ2-5 TRBD1 TRBV5-1 CASSLGPAGGKQETQYF TGCGCCAGCAGCTTGGGGCCGGCAGGGGGAAAACAAGAGACCCAGTACTTC
. TRBJ2-7 TRBD1 TRBV5-8 CASSLEGDRADYEQYF TGTGCCAGCAGCTTGGAAGGGGACAGGGCTGATTACGAGCAGTACTTC
. TRBJ2-7 . TRBV2 CASSKLRTDPYEQYF TGTGCCAGCAGTAAACTCCGGACGGATCCCTACGAGCAGTACTTC
. TRBJ2-7 . TRBV5-4 CASKYRGAYEQYF TGTGCCAGCAAGTATAGGGGTGCCTACGAGCAGTACTTC
. TRBJ2-7 TRBD2 TRBV6-5 CASSLGTTRSEQYF TGTGCCAGCAGCCTCGGGACTACGAGAAGCGAGCAGTACTTC
. TRBJ2-3 . TRBV9 CASSVDQRADTQYF TGTGCCAGCAGCGTGGACCAGCGGGCAGATACGCAGTATTTT
. TRBJ1-2 TRBD1 TRBV27 CASSRAGQGGGYTF TGTGCCAGCAGTAGGGCCGGACAGGGAGGCGGCTACACCTTC
. TRBJ1-5 TRBD1 TRBV27 CASSLGGDRDQPQHF TGTGCCAGCAGTTTAGGTGGGGACAGGGATCAGCCCCAGCATTTT
once TRBJ2-6 . TRBV28 CASSSGGAGGANVLTF TGTGCCAGCAGTTCCGGGGGCGCAGGCGGGGCCAACGTCCTGACTTTC
once TRBJ1-2 . TRBV5-1 CASSPGGGGYTF TGCGCCAGCAGCCCGGGTGGTGGTGGCTACACCTTC
. TRBJ1-5 . TRBV27 CASSSIREGQPQHF TGTGCCAGCAGTTCTATACGGGAGGGACAGCCCCAGCATTTT
. TRBJ2-3 . TRBV5-5 CASGGPGRTDTQYF TGTGCCAGCGGTGGGCCGGGACGCACAGATACGCAGTATTTT
. TRBJ2-1 TRBD2 TRBV5-1 CASSYRTSGAYNEQFF TGCGCCAGCAGCTACCGCACTAGCGGGGCGTACAATGAGCAGTTCTTC
. TRBJ2-7 TRBD1 TRBV13 CASSLRDRGNEQYF TGTGCCAGCAGCTTACGGGACAGGGGCAACGAGCAGTACTTC
. TRBJ1-4 . TRBV19 CASSLGTRGNEKLFF TGTGCCAGTAGTCTGGGGACAAGGGGAAATGAAAAACTGTTTTTT
. TRBJ2-5 . TRBV2 CASSEDGFQYF TGTGCCAGCAGTGAAGATGGGTTCCAGTACTTC
. TRBJ1-5 . TRBV2 CASSERGRGNQPQHF TGTGCCAGCAGTGAAAGAGGGAGAGGCAATCAGCCCCAGCATTTT
. TRBJ2-7 . TRBV19 CASSIPGYEQYF TGTGCCAGTAGTATCCCCGGTTACGAGCAGTACTTC
once TRBJ1-6 TRBD1 TRBV27 CASRETGGWNSPLHF TGTGCCAGCAGGGAGACAGGGGGATGGAATTCACCCCTCCACTTT
. TRBJ2-7 . TRBV18 CASSPTISYEQYF TGTGCCAGCTCCCCGACGATCTCCTACGAGCAGTACTTC
. TRBJ1-2 TRBD1 TRBV6-1 CASSLTGGISNGYTF TGTGCCAGCAGTCTAACAGGGGGAATATCGAATGGCTACACCTTC
. TRBJ1-1 . TRBV2 CASSASSPGFSNTEAFF TGTGCCAGCAGTGCCAGCAGCCCAGGCTTTTCGAACACTGAAGCTTTCTTT
. TRBJ1-1 TRBD1 TRBV19 CASTLGQGNTEAFF TGTGCCAGTACTCTGGGACAGGGGAACACTGAAGCTTTCTTT
. TRBJ1-1 . TRBV5-1 CASSLAGARTEAFF TGCGCCAGCAGCTTGGCAGGGGCACGGACTGAAGCTTTCTTT
. TRBJ1-2 . TRBV2 CASSPARNYGYTF TGTGCCAGCAGTCCTGCTAGAAACTATGGCTACACCTTC
. TRBJ1-2 . TRBV9 CASSVGSRTNYGYTF TGTGCCAGCAGCGTAGGGTCGCGAACTAACTATGGCTACACCTTC
. TRBJ2-5 TRBD2 TRBV27 CASRGLAGASQETQYF TGTGCCAGCAGGGGACTAGCGGGAGCCTCCCAAGAGACCCAGTACTTC
. TRBJ2-1 TRBD1 TRBV4-2 CASSQAISGQGGSEQFF TGTGCCAGCAGCCAAGCAATTTCGGGACAGGGGGGGAGTGAGCAGTTCTTC
. TRBJ1-2 . TRBV29-1 CSVERGNGYTF TGCAGCGTTGAGCGGGGCAATGGCTACACCTTC
. TRBJ2-7 . TRBV5-1 CASSLDPDRTSYEQYF TGCGCCAGCAGCTTGGACCCCGACAGGACTTCCTACGAGCAGTACTTC
. TRBJ1-2 . TRBV4-1 CASSQGTGLGGYTF TGCGCCAGCAGCCAAGGAACAGGGTTGGGTGGCTACACCTTC
. TRBJ2-7 . TRBV30 CAWSPRPPVWGSSYEQYF TGTGCCTGGAGTCCCAGGCCCCCTGTTTGGGGGAGCTCCTACGAGCAGTACTTC
. TRBJ2-1 . TRBV6-4 CASSDSPAYNEQFF TGTGCCAGCAGTGACTCCCCGGCCTACAATGAGCAGTTCTTC
. TRBJ2-2 TRBD2 TRBV9 CASSVASGKNTGELFF TGTGCCAGCAGCGTAGCTAGCGGGAAGAACACCGGGGAGCTGTTTTTT
. TRBJ1-1 . TRBV19 CASSIPGGGTEAFF TGTGCCAGTAGTATCCCCGGGGGAGGCACTGAAGCTTTCTTT
. TRBJ1-6 . TRBV30 CAWSVHGGLNSPLHF TGTGCCTGGAGTGTACACGGGGGGTTGAATTCACCCCTCCACTTT
. TRBJ2-7 TRBD1 TRBV5-1 CASSEAGGNYEQYF TGCGCCAGCAGCGAAGCAGGGGGTAACTACGAGCAGTACTTC
. TRBJ2-1 TRBD2 TRBV28 CASRRGLAGGQGYNEQFF TGTGCCAGCAGGCGGGGACTAGCGGGAGGGCAGGGTTACAATGAGCAGTTCTTC
. TRBJ1-1 . TRBV19 CASSFRDAWNTEAFF TGTGCCAGTAGTTTCCGGGACGCCTGGAACACTGAAGCTTTCTTT
. TRBJ2-7 TRBD2 TRBV6-1 CASSENRGGEQYF TGTGCCAGCAGTGAAAACCGGGGGGGCGAGCAGTACTTC
. TRBJ2-7 . TRBV2 CASSDVWSAGHEQYF TGTGCCAGCAGTGATGTGTGGTCTGCCGGCCACGAGCAGTACTTC
once TRBJ2-7 . TRBV5-6 CASSLVGVLYEQYF TGTGCCAGCAGCTTGGTCGGAGTACTCTACGAGCAGTACTTC
. TRBJ2-3 TRBD2 TRBV4-2 CASSQSGTSGYTDTQYF TGTGCCAGCAGCCAGTCCGGGACTAGCGGATACACAGATACGCAGTATTTT
. TRBJ2-7 . TRBV4-1 CASSQVGSYEQYF TGCGCCAGCAGCCAAGTGGGGTCCTACGAGCAGTACTTC
. TRBJ2-7 . TRBV30 CAWRQGPIEQYF TGTGCCTGGAGGCAGGGACCCATCGAGCAGTACTTC
. TRBJ2-1 TRBD2 TRBV27 CASGRLAGALDEQFF TGTGCCAGTGGTCGACTAGCGGGAGCTCTCGATGAGCAGTTCTTC
. TRBJ1-2 . TRBV19 CASSALLQGIGYTF TGTGCCAGTAGTGCCCTCTTACAGGGTATTGGCTACACCTTC
. TRBJ2-5 . TRBV5-4 CASSLDPGTSQETQYF TGTGCCAGCAGCTTAGACCCCGGGACTTCACAAGAGACCCAGTACTTC